Listed below are T cell receptor beta chains from one sample, sequenced in a study of blood T cell repertoires in COVID-19. Data came from immunoSEQ multiplex PCR; TCRdb stores just in-frame clones and leaves some out. The profile shows hundreds of thousands of clones, more than 75% of them singletons. The sequencing input was peripheral blood. The origin of the receptors is a man in his fifties with COVID-19, enrolled during active disease. The CDR3 runs from the conserved cysteine through the conserved F or W. A D gene is named only where the DNA matches it firmly. Expanded clones get a size class; other rows say once, few or many, or leave the size out.

>TRBJ2-5|TRBD2|TRBV9|-
CASSVAAGVPETQYF
TGTGCCAGCAGCGTCGCAGCGGGAGTCCCAGAGACCCAGTACTTC
>TRBJ1-5|-|TRBV9|-
CASSPSGGDQPQHF
TGTGCCAGCAGCCCAAGTGGCGGTGATCAGCCCCAGCATTTT
>TRBJ2-5|TRBD1|TRBV7-6|-
CASRFSGTGVETQYF
TGTGCCAGCAGGTTTTCCGGGACAGGGGTGGAGACCCAGTACTTC
>TRBJ2-2|TRBD1|TRBV19|few
CASSRPDRGELFF
TGTGCCAGTAGTAGGCCGGACAGGGGGGAGCTGTTTTTT
>TRBJ2-1|TRBD1|TRBV18|-
CASSRQGTQGEQFF
TGTGCCAGCTCACGACAGGGAACCCAGGGGGAGCAGTTCTTC
>TRBJ1-5|TRBD1|TRBV5-8|few
CASSPGDREGQPQHF
TGTGCCAGCAGCCCCGGGGACAGGGAGGGTCAGCCCCAGCATTTT
>TRBJ2-4|-|TRBV10-3|-
CATGREVKNIQYF
TGTGCCACCGGGAGAGAGGTCAAAAACATTCAGTACTTC
>TRBJ1-5|TRBD1|TRBV19|-
CASRPGQGSQPQHF
TGTGCCAGTAGGCCGGGACAGGGGTCTCAGCCCCAGCATTTT
>TRBJ2-7|TRBD1|TRBV29-1|few
CSVEGTGGNEQYF
TGCAGCGTTGAGGGGACAGGTGGTAACGAGCAGTACTTC
>TRBJ2-1|TRBD2|TRBV19|-
CASSIGAGDGNEQFF
TGTGCCAGTAGTATAGGGGCGGGAGACGGCAATGAGCAGTTCTTC
>TRBJ2-7|-|TRBV30|-
CAWSLDSMEQYF
TGTGCCTGGAGTCTGGACAGCATGGAGCAGTACTTC
>TRBJ1-1|-|TRBV3-1/TRBV3-2|-
CASSLFRNTEAFF
TGTGCCAGCAGCCTTTTTAGGAACACTGAAGCTTTCTTT
>TRBJ2-6|-|TRBV5-4|-
CASSLAAGGANVLTF
TGTGCCAGCAGCTTGGCGGCAGGAGGGGCCAACGTCCTGACTTTC
>TRBJ2-7|TRBD2|TRBV6-6|few
CASSSPGLQNYEQYF
TGTGCCAGCAGTTCTCCGGGACTACAGAACTACGAGCAGTACTTC
>TRBJ2-7|-|TRBV7-8|-
CASSFLLGQYEQYF
TGTGCCAGCAGCTTTCTCCTAGGACAATACGAGCAGTACTTC
>TRBJ1-6|-|TRBV2|-
CASSERWQGNSPLHF
TGTGCCAGCAGTGAACGGTGGCAGGGTAATTCACCCCTCCACTTT
>TRBJ2-3|TRBD2|TRBV19|-
CASSILAGASDTQYF
TGTGCCAGTAGTATACTGGCGGGAGCCTCAGATACGCAGTATTTT
>TRBJ2-7|-|TRBV5-1|-
CASAVGGGPFGEQYF
TGCGCCAGCGCCGTTGGAGGAGGGCCCTTCGGGGAGCAGTACTTC
>TRBJ2-7|-|TRBV28|-
CATSRFSTTNYEQYF
TGTGCCACGTCACGGTTCAGTACGACTAACTACGAGCAGTACTTC
>TRBJ2-5|-|TRBV6-5|-
CASSYVRDSQYF
TGTGCCAGCAGTTACGTCCGAGACTCCCAGTACTTC
>TRBJ2-7|-|TRBV18|-
CASSPPGHRYEQYF
TGTGCCAGCTCACCACCTGGACACCGCTACGAGCAGTACTTC
>TRBJ2-3|-|TRBV19|-
CASSIGTDTQYF
TGTGCCAGTAGTATCGGTACAGATACGCAGTATTTT
>TRBJ2-7|TRBD1|TRBV2|-
CASSSNPGTGSEQYF
TGTGCCAGCAGTTCTAATCCCGGGACAGGGTCCGAGCAGTACTTC
>TRBJ1-6|TRBD1|TRBV6-2/TRBV6-3|-
CASSYRTGGSPLHF
TGTGCCAGCAGTTACCGGACAGGGGGTTCACCCCTCCACTTT
>TRBJ2-7|TRBD1|TRBV2|-
CASSGNRGLGEQYF
TGTGCCAGCAGTGGTAACAGGGGGCTTGGCGAGCAGTACTTC
>TRBJ1-3|-|TRBV6-5|-
CASSFSSSGNTIYF
TGTGCCAGCAGTTTTAGCTCCTCTGGAAACACCATATATTTT
>TRBJ2-5|-|TRBV11-2|-
CASSGALIRSETQYF
TGTGCGAGCTCAGGGGCGCTTATCAGATCAGAGACCCAGTACTTC
>TRBJ1-1|TRBD1|TRBV3-1/TRBV3-2|-
CASSPPTGADTEAFF
TGTGCCAGCAGCCCACCGACAGGGGCGGACACTGAAGCTTTCTTT
>TRBJ2-7|-|TRBV10-2|-
CASGRTYEQYF
TGCGCCAGCGGGAGGACCTACGAGCAGTACTTC
>TRBJ2-7|TRBD2|TRBV5-3|-
CAAQTHRGVDEQYF
TGTGCCGCTCAAACGCATCGGGGGGTAGACGAGCAGTACTTC
>TRBJ2-1|-|TRBV7-2|-
CASSNRDLSYNEQFF
TGTGCCAGCAGCAACCGGGACTTATCCTACAATGAGCAGTTCTTC
>TRBJ2-2|-|TRBV30|-
CAWRGDTNTGELFF
TGTGCCTGGAGGGGGGACACCAACACCGGGGAGCTGTTTTTT
>TRBJ2-3|TRBD2|TRBV4-2|-
CASSQDWKTSGGADTQYF
TGTGCCAGCAGCCAAGACTGGAAGACTAGCGGGGGGGCTGATACGCAGTATTTT